A single sample is the source of the 19 T cell receptor beta chains below, sequenced in a study of T cell clusters in autoimmune cytopenias. Each sample's input was around 250 ng genomic DNA, 30,000 to 45,000 genome equivalents. Multiplex touch-down PCR amplified TRB using TRB-A and TRB-B pools in one tube. TCRdb reprocessed the multiplex PCR reads and reports one entry per CDR3 protein, with no DNA. The listing records 1,200 or so distinct CDR3 sequences. These data were also reused for a study on T cell repertoires in aging, cancer and after chemotherapy.

The sample consisted of peripheral blood. The receptors stem from a human donor in good health.

This clonotype is deemed large (0.1 to 1%) by its frequency. The V and J genes are TRBV6-5 and TRBJ2-2; TCRdb gives TRBD1 as the D gene, but with no DNA this cannot be confirmed. CDR1 and CDR2 from the germline V gene are MNHEY and SVGAGI. The CDR3 contains 16 residues. This CDR3 is CASSYSSGEDTGELFF.

J is TRBJ2-7 and V is TRBV18; there is no DNA to check the TCRdb D call of TRBD2. CDR3 length: 14 residues. CDR1 and CDR2 from the germline V gene are KGHSH and LQKENI. The chain's CDR3 is CATSQGSGSGEQYF. The complete variable domain, with remaining parts taken from reference TRBV18 and TRBJ2-7, reads NAGVMQNPRHLVRRRGQEARLRCSPMKGHSHVYWYRQLPEEGLKFMVYLQKENIIDESGMPKERFSAEFPKEGPSILRIQQVVRGDSAAYFCATSQGSGSGEQYFGPGTRLTVT.

This rearrangement joins TRBV20-1 to TRBJ2-1; TCRdb outputs TRBD2, but without DNA this stays unchecked. Germline V lookup: CDR1 DFQATT, CDR2 SNEGSKA (reference sequence). The CDR3 sequence is 19 residues long. CDR3 in amino acids: CSALPPGLAGVRSYNEQFF.

This sequence joins TRBV4-3 and TRBJ2-4; TCRdb indicates TRBD1, and absent DNA this call remains unverified. Germline values: CDR1 LGHNA, CDR2 YSLEER. This CDR3 is built from 17 residues. CDR3 residues: CASSQDPWTGAQNIQYF.

This clonotype is identified as medium-sized from frequency. The chain links TRBV5-4 to TRBJ2-5; TCRdb's assignment of TRBD2 cannot be checked, as there is no DNA. The CDR3 has 17 residues. Germline V gene sequence: CDR1 SGHNT, CDR2 YYREEE (reference sequence). Here the CDR3 reads CASSFYTGRDRGETQYF.

Measured by frequency, this clonotype is medium-sized. The gene calls are TRBV27 and TRBJ2-5; TCRdb selects TRBD1, and the lack of DNA leaves this call unchecked. The CDR3 covers 14 residues. Per the germline V gene, CDR1 is MNHEY and CDR2 is SMNVEV (reference sequence). CDR3 sequence reads: CASSRQGPGETQYF.

Considering frequency, this clonotype is large. The rearrangement links TRBV5-4 to TRBJ2-1; TCRdb proposes TRBD2, but this gene call is untestable without DNA. Germline V CDR1 and CDR2: SGHNT, YYREEE (reference sequence). CDR3 size: 12 residues. The CDR3 is CASSRRFNEQFF.

This clonotype shows up as medium-sized by frequency. V usage is TRBV5-1 and J usage is TRBJ2-3; TCRdb lists TRBD2, though no DNA is available to test this call. This CDR3 spans 16 amino acids. Germline CDR1 SGHRS, CDR2 YFSETQ. Here the CDR3 reads CASSLRLAGDADTQYF.

This clonotype is labeled large (0.1 to 1%) based on frequency. The chain joins TRBV11-3 to TRBJ2-7; TCRdb gives TRBD1 as the D gene, but with no DNA this cannot be confirmed. Per germline, CDR1 SGHNT and CDR2 YENEEA. The CDR3 runs to 17 residues. CDR3 in amino acids: CASSRRQGATSTYEQYF. The entire variable domain, with the rest obtained from reference TRBV11-3 and TRBJ2-7, is as follows: EAGVVQSPRYKIIEKKQPVAFWCNPISGHNTLYWYLQNLGQGPELLIRYENEEAVDDSQLPKDRFSAERLKGVDSTLKIQPAELGDSAVYLCASSRRQGATSTYEQYFGPGTRLTVT.

The chain combines TRBV6-5 with TRBJ2-1; the D call from TCRdb, TRBD2, cannot be confirmed without DNA. Germline values: CDR1 MNHEY, CDR2 SVGAGI. This CDR3 region has 20 residues. This CDR3 is CASSLFQLAGGWRSYNEQFF.

Judged by frequency, this clonotype is large. This chain joins TRBV30 and TRBJ2-7; TCRdb calls TRBD2, which cannot be checked without DNA. Germline V gene data show CDR1 as GTSNPN and CDR2 as SVGIG (reference sequence). There are 17 residues in the CDR3. The CDR3: CAWTSRLGTPGDYEQYF.

Measured by frequency, this clonotype is large (0.1 to 1%). The CDR3 region is CASSLQQLSSYEQYF. The V gene is TRBV6-2 or TRBV6-3, the J gene TRBJ2-7. Germline loops: CDR1 MNHEY, CDR2 SVGEGT. This CDR3 spans 15 amino acids.

This clonotype is classed as medium-sized by frequency. V usage is TRBV18 and J usage is TRBJ2-5. The CDR3 is 14 amino acids. Germline V gene lookup returns CDR1 KGHSH and CDR2 LQKENI. CDR3 amino acids: CASSLRGGWETQYF.

Measured by frequency, this clonotype is large. CDR3 protein: CASSALEGLSTDTQYF. V is TRBV7-6 and J is TRBJ2-3; absent DNA, TCRdb's TRBD1 call cannot be checked. Per the germline V gene, CDR1 is SGHVS and CDR2 is FNYEAQ. This CDR3 is 16 amino acids long.

Frequency places this clonotype as medium-sized. This rearrangement joins TRBV11-3 to TRBJ2-6; TCRdb reports TRBD1, a call that lacks DNA to check it against. Germline V gene data show CDR1 as SGHNT and CDR2 as YENEEA. The CDR3 consists of 18 residues. This CDR3 is CASSLGGQGSPGANVLTF.

V gene TRBV6-1 combines with J gene TRBJ2-1; TCRdb lists TRBD2, though no DNA is available to test this call. Germline V gene data show CDR1 as MNHNS and CDR2 as SASEGT. CDR3 length: 17 residues. The CDR3 loop reads CASTYHWGLAGGNEQFF.

V is TRBV9 and J is TRBJ2-1; TCRdb selects TRBD2, and the lack of DNA leaves this call unchecked. The germline V gene encodes CDR1 SGDLS and CDR2 YYNGEE. CDR3 length: 15 residues. The CDR3 reads CASSVSTGTSNEQFF.

This chain uses TRBV11-3 with TRBJ2-3; the D gene TCRdb calls, TRBD2, cannot be checked with no DNA. CDR3 length equals 14 residues. Germline V gene sequence: CDR1 SGHNT, CDR2 YENEEA. CDR3: CASSLGAGTETQYF.

This clonotype is classed as large by frequency. The chain carries TRBV30 and TRBJ1-4; the D call from TCRdb, TRBD1, cannot be confirmed without DNA. Germline lookup yields CDR1 GTSNPN and CDR2 SVGIG (reference sequence). The CDR3 runs 14 residues. This CDR3 reads CAWTQDRSNEKLFF.